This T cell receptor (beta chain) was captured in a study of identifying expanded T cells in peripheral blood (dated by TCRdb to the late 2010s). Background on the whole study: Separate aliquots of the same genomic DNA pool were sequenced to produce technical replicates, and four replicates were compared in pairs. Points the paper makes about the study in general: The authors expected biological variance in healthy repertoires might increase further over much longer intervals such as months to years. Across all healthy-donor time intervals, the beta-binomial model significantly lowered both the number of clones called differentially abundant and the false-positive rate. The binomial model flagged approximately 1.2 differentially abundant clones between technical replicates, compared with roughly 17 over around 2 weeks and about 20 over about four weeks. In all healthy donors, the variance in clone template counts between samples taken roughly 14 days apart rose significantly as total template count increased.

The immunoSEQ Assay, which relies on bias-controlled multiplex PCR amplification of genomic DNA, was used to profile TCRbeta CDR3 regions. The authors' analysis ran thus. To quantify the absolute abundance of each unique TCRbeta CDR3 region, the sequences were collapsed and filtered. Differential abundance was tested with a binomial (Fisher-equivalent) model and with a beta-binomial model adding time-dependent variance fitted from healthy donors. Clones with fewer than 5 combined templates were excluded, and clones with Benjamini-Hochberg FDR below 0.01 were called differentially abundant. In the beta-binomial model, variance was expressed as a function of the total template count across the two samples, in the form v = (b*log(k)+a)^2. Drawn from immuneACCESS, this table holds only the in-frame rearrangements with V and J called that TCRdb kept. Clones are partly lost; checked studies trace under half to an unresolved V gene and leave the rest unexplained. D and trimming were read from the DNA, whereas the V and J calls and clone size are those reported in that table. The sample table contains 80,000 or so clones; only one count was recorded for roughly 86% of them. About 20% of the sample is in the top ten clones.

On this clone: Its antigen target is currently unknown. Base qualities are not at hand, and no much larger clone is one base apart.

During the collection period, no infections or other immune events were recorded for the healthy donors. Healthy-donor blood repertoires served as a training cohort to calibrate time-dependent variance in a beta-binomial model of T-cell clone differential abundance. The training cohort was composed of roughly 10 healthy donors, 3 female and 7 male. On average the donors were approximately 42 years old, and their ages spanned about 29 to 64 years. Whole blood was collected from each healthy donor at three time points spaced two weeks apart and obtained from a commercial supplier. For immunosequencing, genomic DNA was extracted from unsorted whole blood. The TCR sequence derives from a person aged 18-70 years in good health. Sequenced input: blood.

The CDR3: CASSVAIQDTEAFF. The nucleotides are TGTGCCAGCAGCGTAGCTATCCAGGACACTGAAGCTTTCTTT. The chain links TRBV9 with TRBJ1-1; the D gene assignment is ambiguous. The CDR3 starts with the cysteine, ends with the phenylalanine, and has 14 residues. CDR3 DNA only is kept here, 42 bases in frame from base 1. From the germline V gene, CDR1 is SGDLS and CDR2 is YYNGEE. The V and J ends are trimmed by 0 bases and 3 bases, leaving 9 bases between them.